Sequencing of this T cell receptor beta chain was carried out in a study of graft-versus-host responses after intestinal transplantation. Turning to the study itself: Multivisceral, liver-intestinal, or isolated intestinal grafts were transplanted into recipients. After anti-thymocyte globulin induction, recipients took tacrolimus and steroids for three to four years.

Assay used: immunoSEQ multiplex PCR; TCRdb lists only in-frame clones, some missing. The table lists about 47,000 clones, roughly 94% of them singletons. Overall study results and limits: Association was observed between peak circulating GvH clone levels and early post-transplant HvG declines. Some GvH clones appeared in ileal mucosa or blood before recipient bone marrow.

V lost 2 bases to trimming and J lost 5 bases, with 7 bases between them. Germline CDR1 reads SEHNR; CDR2 reads FQNEAQ (reference sequence). The CDR3 covers 13 residues. As for this clone: Its specificity is unknown.

The chain employs TRBV7-9 and TRBJ2-1, with D unresolved. The TCR originated in a human patient who received an intestinal transplant, so some T cells may come from the graft donor. The material sequenced was PBMCs, taken about 350 days after intestinal transplant. The CDR3 coding sequence is TGTGCCAGCAGCTTAATCAGAAACAATGAGCAGTTCTTC. Residues: CASSLIRNNEQFF.